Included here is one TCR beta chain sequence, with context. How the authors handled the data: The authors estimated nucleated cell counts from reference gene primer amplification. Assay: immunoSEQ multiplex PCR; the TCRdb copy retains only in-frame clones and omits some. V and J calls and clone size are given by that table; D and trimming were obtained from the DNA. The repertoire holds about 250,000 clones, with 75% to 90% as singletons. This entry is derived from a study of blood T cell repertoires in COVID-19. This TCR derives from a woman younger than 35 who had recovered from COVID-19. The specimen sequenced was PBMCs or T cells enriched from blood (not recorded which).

CDR3 residues: CASSGRGNTGELFF. CDR3 nucleotide sequence: TGTGCCAGCAGCGGACGGGGGAACACCGGGGAGCTGTTTTTT. This chain connects TRBV9 to TRBJ2-2; D may be TRBD2 (5 bases). The CDR3 totals 14 residues. CDR1 and CDR2 (germline): SGDLS, YYNGEE. The V end was cut by 3 bases, the J end by 1 base, with 7 bases between.